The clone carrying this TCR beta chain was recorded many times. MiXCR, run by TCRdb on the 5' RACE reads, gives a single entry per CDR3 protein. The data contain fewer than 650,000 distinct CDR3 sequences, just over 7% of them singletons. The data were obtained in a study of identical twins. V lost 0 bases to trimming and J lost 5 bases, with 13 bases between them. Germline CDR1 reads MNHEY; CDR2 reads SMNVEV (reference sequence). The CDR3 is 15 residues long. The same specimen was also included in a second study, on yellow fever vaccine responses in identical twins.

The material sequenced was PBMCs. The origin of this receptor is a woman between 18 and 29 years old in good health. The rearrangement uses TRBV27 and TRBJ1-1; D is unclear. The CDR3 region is CASSLSSRLGTEAFF. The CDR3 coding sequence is TGTGCCAGCAGTTTATCGAGTCGGCTGGGGACTGAAGCTTTCTTT.